A selection of T cell receptor beta chains follows, all from one sample in a study of T cell responses to AZD1222 COVID-19 vaccine. Clones were read by immunoSEQ multiplex PCR, and TCRdb kept only the in-frame ones, dropping some. The repertoire includes 180,000 or so clones, 92% of them detected once, and around 1.3% sits in the top ten. The sequences come from peripheral blood, collected 28 days after the second AZD1222 dose. All receptors come from an adult who received the AZD1222 COVID-19 vaccine. CDR3s include the opening cysteine and the closing phenylalanine or tryptophan. The order of the fields is J gene, clone size, D gene, V gene, CDR3 protein, CDR3 DNA. The D gene is left open where the match is weak. Size tells how often a clone was seen (once, few, many) or the class of an expanded clone, and some rows leave it out.

J: TRBJ1-3; size: once; D: TRBD1; V: TRBV2; CDR3: CANLPRTGDSGNTIYF; DNA: TGTGCCAACCTACCGAGGACAGGGGACTCTGGAAACACCATATATTTT
J: TRBJ2-5; size: -; D: TRBD2; V: TRBV19; CDR3: CASSITAGGATQYF; DNA: TGTGCCAGTAGTATTACAGCGGGAGGGGCGACCCAGTACTTC
J: TRBJ1-3; size: once; D: -; V: TRBV6-5; CDR3: CASSFTRPGNTIYF; DNA: TGTGCCAGCAGCTTTACCCGGCCTGGAAACACCATATATTTT
J: TRBJ1-3; size: few; D: -; V: TRBV7-9; CDR3: CASSLSDFSGNTIYF; DNA: TGTGCCAGCAGCTTAAGCGATTTCTCTGGAAACACCATATATTTT
J: TRBJ1-4; size: -; D: -; V: TRBV28; CDR3: CASSLGQMGKLFF; DNA: TGTGCCAGCAGTTTAGGGCAGATGGGGAAACTGTTTTTT
J: TRBJ2-7; size: -; D: -; V: TRBV7-9; CDR3: CASSFFDLDYEQYF; DNA: TGTGCCAGCAGCTTCTTTGACCTCGACTACGAGCAGTACTTC
J: TRBJ1-5; size: -; D: -; V: TRBV27; CDR3: CASSSRVSNQPQHF; DNA: TGTGCCAGCAGTTCCCGGGTTAGCAATCAGCCCCAGCATTTT
J: TRBJ1-1; size: -; D: -; V: TRBV7-2; CDR3: CASTLPLRNTEAFF; DNA: TGTGCCAGCACCCTTCCTCTCAGGAACACTGAAGCTTTCTTT
J: TRBJ2-1; size: -; D: -; V: TRBV30; CDR3: CAWIGLNYNEQFF; DNA: TGTGCCTGGATAGGGCTAAATTACAATGAGCAGTTCTTC
J: TRBJ1-4; size: -; D: -; V: TRBV29-1; CDR3: CSVERLNEKLFF; DNA: TGCAGCGTTGAACGCCTTAATGAAAAACTGTTTTTT